Sequencing of this TCR beta chain was carried out in a study of T-cell reconstitution after alpha-beta-depleted transplantation in children (dated by TCRdb to 2016 to 2017). Concerning the study at large: The study quantitatively tracked T-cell immune reconstitution after TCRalphabeta/CD19-depleted allogeneic hematopoietic cell transplantation in children using TCR repertoire profiling. General findings and caveats noted by the study authors: The high TCRbeta diversity at day 60 in some patients was ascribed to recipient T cells and intrathymic progenitors that had survived conditioning. The apparently early alphabetaT-cell count recovery about two months after transplant was reportedly dependent on only several hundred rapidly expanded clones derived from non-depleted graft cells. Hyperexpanded clone frequencies declined over subsequent months; after one year, T-cell counts and TCRbeta diversity were mostly attributed to newly produced T cells.

The method was PCR. This sample was sequenced with an Illumina HiSeq 2500. TCR libraries were prepared with molecular barcoding, using unique molecular identifiers to normalize TCRbeta repertoire quantification. TCRdb trimmed public reads at Q25 via fastp, called clones via MiXCR and kept in-frame beta chains. Entries that share a CDR3 protein sequence are merged under the most common genes and DNA. In all, the sample holds 150,000 to 250,000 distinct CDR3 sequences, and roughly 6.3% of those were seen once. Jointly, the top ten make up about 4.4% of the sample. Interpreted using the paper, the treatment or condition label stands for: allogeneic hematopoietic cell transplantation with graft depleted of TCRalphabeta T cells and CD19 B cells. The children who served as transplant recipients had been given grafts of TCRalphabeta/CD19-depleted allogeneic hematopoietic cells. As to this clonotype: Its binding antigen is unknown. A junction end diverges from the germline sequence, so it may reflect a read error.

There are 18 amino acids in the CDR3, from cysteine to phenylalanine inclusive. Only the CDR3 region is kept as DNA, spanning 54 bases read in frame from base 1. The V gene is TRBV12-3 or TRBV12-4 and the J gene is TRBJ2-7; the junction holds 7 bases that match TRBD2. This specimen was PBMCs, taken before TCRalphabeta/CD19-depleted stem cell transplant. The sequence came from a girl less than two years old with combined immunodeficiency, due to receive a stem cell transplant. The DNA reads TGTGCCAGCTGTTTTATACCCGACTTCAAGCGGGGCTCCTACGAGCAGTACTTC. Translated, it gives CASCFIPDFKRGSYEQYF.